This is a list of T cell receptor beta chains from one sample in a study of control samples from healthy donors and cancer patients. Profiling relied on immunoSEQ multiplex PCR, and the TCRdb table lists in-frame clones only, not all of them. The repertoire holds under 450,000 clones, around 90% seen once, with around 6.4% in the top ten. The sequenced material came from PBMCs. The receptors were sampled from a middle-aged man with head and neck cancer. Each CDR3 is given with its conserved first and last residue. The D gene is left open where the match is weak. Only some rows state a clone size, as once, few, many or a class for expanded clones.

clone_size j_call d_call v_call cdr3_aa cdr3_nt
NA TRBJ1-1 NA TRBV12-3/TRBV12-4 CASSIQGSGEAFF TGTGCCAGCAGCATACAGGGCTCCGGGGAAGCTTTCTTT
NA TRBJ1-6 TRBD1 TRBV2 CASSEGTGGYNSPLHF TGTGCCAGCAGTGAGGGGACAGGGGGATACAATTCACCCCTCCACTTT
once TRBJ1-6 NA TRBV12-3/TRBV12-4 CASSLLDNSPLHF TGTGCCAGCAGTTTATTGGATAATTCACCCCTCCACTTT
NA TRBJ2-1 TRBD2 TRBV27 CASSFYSGKSYNEQFF TGTGCCAGCAGTTTTTATAGCGGGAAGTCCTACAATGAGCAGTTCTTC
NA TRBJ1-5 NA TRBV19 CASSISGQPQHF TGTGCCAGTAGTATCAGCGGTCAGCCCCAGCATTTT
NA TRBJ1-4 NA TRBV4-2 CASSQRGGGSNEKLFF TGTGCCAGCAGCCAGAGGGGCGGGGGGTCTAATGAAAAACTGTTTTTT
NA TRBJ1-1 NA TRBV7-6 CASSSAANTEAFF TGTGCCAGCAGCTCCGCCGCGAACACTGAAGCTTTCTTT
NA TRBJ1-4 NA TRBV2 CASIWGATNEKLFF TGTGCCAGCATCTGGGGGGCGACTAATGAAAAACTGTTTTTT
once TRBJ2-5 TRBD2 TRBV19 CASSIQRGGGETQYF TGTGCCAGTAGTATTCAGCGGGGGGGCGGAGAGACCCAGTACTTC
NA TRBJ2-1 NA TRBV19 CASSARQPQASSYNEQFF TGTGCCAGTAGCGCCCGGCAACCACAGGCCTCCTCCTACAATGAGCAGTTCTTC
NA TRBJ2-6 NA TRBV6-5 CASSTRRSGANVLTF TGTGCCAGCAGCACCCGTAGGTCTGGGGCCAACGTCCTGACTTTC
NA TRBJ2-7 NA TRBV5-1 CASSRPESGDSYEQYF TGCGCCAGCAGCCGGCCGGAGAGCGGAGACTCCTACGAGCAGTACTTC
few TRBJ1-4 TRBD1 TRBV5-1 CASSLGTGEEKLFF TGCGCCAGCAGCTTGGGGACAGGGGAGGAAAAACTGTTTTTT
NA TRBJ2-2 TRBD2 TRBV6-2/TRBV6-3 CASSEYIGASGKLFF TGTGCCAGCAGTGAGTACATAGGGGCCAGCGGGAAGCTGTTTTTT
few TRBJ1-5 NA TRBV9 CASNRPRGQPQHF TGTGCCAGCAATCGTCCCCGGGGTCAGCCCCAGCATTTT
NA TRBJ1-1 NA TRBV18 CASSPEALNTEAFF TGTGCCAGCTCACCAGAAGCACTGAACACTGAAGCTTTCTTT
once TRBJ1-1 NA TRBV7-2 CASSPGTILNTEAFF TGTGCCAGCAGCCCTGGGACCATTTTGAACACTGAAGCTTTCTTT
NA TRBJ2-3 TRBD2 TRBV27 CASSWTRVSTDTQYF TGTGCCAGCAGCTGGACTAGGGTTAGCACAGATACGCAGTATTTT
NA TRBJ1-1 NA TRBV10-3 CASTETGEAFF TGTGCCTCTACGGAGACAGGCGAAGCTTTCTTT
NA TRBJ1-6 NA TRBV6-2/TRBV6-3 CASSRAGVDSPLHF TGTGCCAGCAGTAGGGCAGGGGTTGATTCACCCCTCCACTTT
NA TRBJ2-6 NA TRBV7-6 CASSFWSSSGANVLTF TGTGCCAGCAGCTTTTGGAGTTCCTCTGGGGCCAACGTCCTGACTTTC
NA TRBJ1-1 NA TRBV21-1 CASNNPFPRDGNTEAFF TGTGCCAGCAACAACCCATTCCCCCGGGACGGGAACACTGAAGCTTTCTTT
NA TRBJ1-4 NA TRBV18 CASSQEAEGLWEKLFF TGTGCCAGCTCCCAGGAGGCGGAGGGGTTATGGGAAAAACTGTTTTTT
NA TRBJ2-7 NA TRBV11-2 CASSLARELPEQYF TGTGCCAGCAGCTTAGCTAGGGAGTTGCCCGAGCAGTACTTC
NA TRBJ2-7 TRBD1 TRBV30 CAWSAGTGSYEQYF TGTGCCTGGAGTGCCGGGACAGGATCCTACGAGCAGTACTTC
NA TRBJ2-3 TRBD1 TRBV28 CASNPPGTGGTDTQYF TGTGCCAGCAACCCCCCCGGGACAGGGGGCACAGATACGCAGTATTTT
NA TRBJ2-5 NA TRBV12-5 CASGLAVTSLGHPETQYF TGTGCTAGTGGTTTGGCCGTGACTAGTTTAGGCCATCCGGAGACCCAGTACTTC
NA TRBJ2-3 NA TRBV11-2 CASSLLRTTDTQYF TGTGCCAGCAGCTTACTTAGGACAACAGATACGCAGTATTTT
NA TRBJ2-5 NA TRBV3-1/TRBV3-2 CASSQGRGGETQYF TGTGCCAGCAGCCAAGGCCGGGGCGGAGAGACCCAGTACTTC
NA TRBJ2-1 NA TRBV18 CASSPPGLGSREQFF TGTGCCAGCTCACCACCGGGATTAGGGTCCCGTGAGCAGTTCTTC
NA TRBJ2-1 TRBD2 TRBV5-1 CASSLEGGEGTNQQFF TGCGCCAGCAGCTTGGAGGGCGGAGAGGGGACTAATCAGCAGTTCTTC
NA TRBJ2-2 NA TRBV27 CASSSLQDWVGELFF TGTGCCAGCAGTTCCCTTCAGGATTGGGTCGGGGAGCTGTTTTTT
NA TRBJ1-5 NA TRBV6-2/TRBV6-3 CASSYRDNQPQHF TGTGCCAGCAGTTACAGAGACAATCAGCCCCAGCATTTT
once TRBJ2-1 NA TRBV11-2 CASSLGQNNEQFF TGTGCCAGCAGCTTAGGACAGAACAATGAGCAGTTCTTC
once TRBJ2-3 TRBD1 TRBV11-3 CASSLGQGSTDTQYF TGTGCCAGCAGCTTAGGACAGGGAAGCACAGATACGCAGTATTTT